Below, one T cell receptor (beta chain) is given with its context. Via MiXCR, TCRdb re-called the 5' RACE reads, giving one row per CDR3 protein. The table lists some 1,700,000 distinct CDR3 sequences, around 33% of them singletons. The CDR3 covers 13 residues. In germline, CDR1 is SNHLY, CDR2 FYNNEI. The ends were cut back, 5 bases at V and 6 bases at J, with 10 bases in the middle. This record belongs to a study of identical twins. This chain links TRBV2 with TRBJ2-2; D is possibly TRBD2 (5 bases). Sequenced input: cord blood. The TCR originated in a newborn girl in good health. The CDR3 here is CASSTRMAGELFF. CDR3 sequence (DNA): TGTGCCAGCAGTACTAGGATGGCCGGGGAGCTGTTTTTT.